This T cell receptor (beta chain) was sequenced for a study of PD-L1 blockade in urothelial cancer (dated by TCRdb to about 2017). For the wider study: All patients started therapy in about 2014 and received atezolizumab 1,200 mg intravenously every 3 weeks. An ECOG performance status of 0 or 1 was recorded for the patients, and 0 to 3 prior chemotherapy regimens had been received by the patients. Blood samples were analyzed at two time points: 3 weeks after treatment start (second dose) and 6 weeks after treatment start. Pretreatment tumor samples, along with matched peripheral blood serially collected before and after atezolizumab treatment, were subjected to TCR sequencing. In the same patients who had TCR sequencing, pretreatment tumors also underwent whole exome sequencing and RNA sequencing. Somatic, immune and clinical correlates of response to PD-L1 blockade with atezolizumab in urothelial cancer were the focus of an exploratory multi-omic analysis. Durable clinical benefit was defined as progression-free survival longer than 6 months, and TCR features were also tested against progression-free and overall survival. Pretreatment blood TCR-seq was available for 27 to 30 patients, at least one posttreatment blood collection was obtained for about 25 patients, and tumor TCR-seq was available for about 25 patients. A median of roughly 140,000 T cells and some 90,000 unique TCRs was obtained from blood samples, and a median clonality of roughly 0.074 was observed. About 85% of the 29 patients were males with bladder-origin urothelial cancer, and about 65% of the roughly 30 reported a prior smoking history. About 10 patients achieved durable clinical benefit and approximately 20 did not.

The paper's findings and limits, for the study overall: At 3 weeks after the start of treatment, tumor-associated TCR clones in peripheral blood had expanded more in patients with durable benefit (n of about 20, p = 0.022). Improved progression-free and overall survival was found to be associated with pretreatment peripheral blood TCR clonality below the median. Because the sample size was small (n ≈ 29) and many exploratory analyses were performed, the results are intended to be hypothesis-generating.

Each PCR received spiked-in synthetic TCR analog templates so that absolute template abundance could be estimated from read counts. Using the immunoSEQ assay, TCRbeta CDR3 regions were amplified from genomic DNA with bias-controlled V and J gene primers. Sequencing of rearranged TCRbeta segments was done at approximately 20X coverage. The original methods were these. Sequencing errors were corrected by clustering, and CDR3s were annotated against IMGT so that V, D and J genes could be assigned. Downstream analyses used only productive TCRbeta rearrangements, leaving out any out-of-frame or stop-codon sequences. To compute clonality, Shannon entropy was normalized by the log of the number of unique productive sequences and then subtracted from one. Fisher's exact test with Benjamini-Hochberg correction, at a threshold of adjusted p below 0.01, was used to find clones that differed between time points or between blood and tumor. The table was pulled from immuneACCESS by TCRdb, which kept in-frame rearrangements only. Such tables lose some clones; where checked, under half of the loss comes from unresolved V genes, and the rest has no known cause. The V and J calls and clone size were taken over from that table, and D and trimming were inferred from the DNA. The sample table holds about 56,000 clones, of which 65% to 90% were seen once. 15% to 18% of the sample belongs to the ten largest clones.

The intended sense of this specimen's time point label: pretreatment peripheral blood. A total of some 30 patients with locally advanced or metastatic urothelial carcinoma, treated at Memorial Sloan Kettering on a trial protocol, made up the cohort. Peripheral blood mononuclear cells were collected pretreatment and during treatment, with between 1 and 8 total time points obtained per patient. The Qiagen DNeasy Blood extraction kit was used to purify genomic DNA from total PBMCs and from tumor samples. PBMCs were collected pretreatment and during treatment, and were isolated and stored as previously described. As for this clone: The antigen this receptor binds is unknown. No base qualities exist here, and no much larger clone lies one base off it.

The input for sequencing was PBMCs, taken around atezolizumab (anti-PD-L1) treatment. The clonotype was recovered from a man in his 70s with urothelial cancer.

CDR3 region: CAWSVTSVSYEQYF. The DNA sequence is TGTGCCTGGAGTGTAACTAGCGTAAGCTACGAGCAGTACTTC. The rearrangement combines TRBV30 with TRBJ2-7; 7 middle bases align to TRBD2. The CDR3 runs 14 residues from the cysteine to the phenylalanine. The retained sequence is limited to the CDR3, 42 bases, with the frame set at the first base. From V the trimming removes 0 bases and from J it removes 3 bases, while the gene matches leave 5 bases of the junction unaccounted for. The germline V gene (reference sequence) specifies GTSNPN as CDR1 and SVGIG as CDR2. When the CDR3 is completed using the reference TRBV30 and TRBJ2-7 genes on either side, the full variable domain is SQTIHQWPATLVQPVGSPLSLECTVEGTSNPNLYWYRQAAGRGLQLLFYSVGIGQISSEVPQNLSASRPQDRQFILSSKKLLLSDSGFYLCAWSVTSVSYEQYFGPGTRLTVT.